Below are 2 T cell receptor beta chains sequenced from a single sample in a study of blood T cell repertoires in COVID-19. Measured with immunoSEQ multiplex PCR; TCRdb has only the in-frame clones, and not every one. The sample yields 35,000 to 45,000 clones, around 90% seen once. Material: peripheral blood. The receptors shown here come from a man between 50 and 59 years old with active COVID-19.

The V call is TRBV19, the J call TRBJ1-6; 7 bases are shared with TRBD1. With V trimmed by 4 bases and J by 8 bases, 2 bases remained unmatched. Germline loops: CDR1 LNHDA, CDR2 SQIVND (reference sequence). The CDR3 sequence is 13 residues long. The CDR3, as DNA: TGTGCCAGTAGTACGGGACAGTATTCACCCCTCCACTTT. Translated: CASSTGQYSPLHF.

The chain employs TRBV5-4 and TRBJ1-1; D perhaps matches TRBD1 (6 bases). CDR3 size: 14 residues. V lost 4 bases, J lost 4 bases, and 14 bases lay in between. Germline values: CDR1 SGHNT, CDR2 YYREEE (reference sequence). The CDR3 DNA sequence: TGTGCCAGCAGCGCCCTGGGGGGGCGCACTGAAGCTTTCTTT. As protein: CASSALGGRTEAFF.